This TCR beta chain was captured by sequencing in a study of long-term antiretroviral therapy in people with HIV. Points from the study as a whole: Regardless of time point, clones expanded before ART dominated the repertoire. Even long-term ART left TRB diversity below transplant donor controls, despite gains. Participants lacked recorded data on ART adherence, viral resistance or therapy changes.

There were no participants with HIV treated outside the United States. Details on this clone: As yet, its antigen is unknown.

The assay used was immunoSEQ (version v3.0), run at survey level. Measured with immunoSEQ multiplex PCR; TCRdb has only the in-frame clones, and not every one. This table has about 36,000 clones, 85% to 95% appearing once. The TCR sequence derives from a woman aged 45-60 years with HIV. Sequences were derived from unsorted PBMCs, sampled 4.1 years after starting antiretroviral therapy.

CDR3 DNA sequence: TGTGCCAGCAGCTTACTGCGGGGTGAGTACAATGAGCAGTTCTTC. It translates to CASSLLRGEYNEQFF. V and J are TRBV7-2 and TRBJ2-1, with D possibly TRBD2 on 6 matching bases. Looked up from germline, CDR1 is SGHTA and CDR2 is FQGNSA. The CDR3 loop spans 15 amino acids. V was trimmed by 2 bases and J by 4 bases, leaving 12 bases between them.